These 18 T cell receptor beta chains came from one sample sequenced in a study of blood T cells in healthy people across ages. Together with a sample-barcoded 5' primer, a J-beta primer mix was included in a second PCR lasting about 6 to 11 cycles. TCRdb re-called the 5' RACE reads with MiXCR, one entry per CDR3 protein. The data show hundreds of thousands of distinct CDR3 sequences, roughly 64% seen once. The sample consisted of blood. The receptors were gathered from a man in his thirties or forties in good health.

The gene calls are TRBV29-1 and TRBJ2-4, with D unclear. CDR1 SQVTM and CDR2 ANQGSEA come from the germline V gene. This CDR3 has 11 amino acids. Trimming pared 6 bases from V and 13 bases from J, leaving 16 bases between. CDR3 sequence reads: CSVEWYRVQYF. The CDR3 DNA follows: TGCAGCGTCGAATGGTACCGAGTGCAGTACTTC.

The gene calls are TRBV20-1 and TRBJ2-7; 8 positions match TRBD1. V shed 2 bases and J 4 bases; nucleotides not matched to a gene: 13. Germline V gives CDR1 DFQATT, CDR2 SNEGSKA (reference sequence). CDR3 length: 16 residues. The CDR3 is CSARNFRDRRRYEQYF. The DNA for the CDR3 is TGCAGTGCTAGAAATTTCCGGGACAGGAGGAGGTACGAGCAGTACTTC.

The chain combines TRBV7-2 with TRBJ2-3; D possibly corresponds to TRBD2 (7 bases). Trimming shortened V by 5 bases and J by 4 bases, and 16 bases separated the two germline ends. This CDR3 spans 15 amino acids. CDR1 and CDR2 from the germline V gene are SGHTA and FQGNSA. CDR3 sequence (DNA): TGTGCCAGCAGCCCTCTTGGGGGGGCGGCAGATACGCAGTATTTT. Translating gives CASSPLGGAADTQYF.

CDR3 DNA: TGTGCCAGCAGTCCTCATTTGAGCTATGGCTACACCTTC. Translation gives CASSPHLSYGYTF. The V gene is TRBV12-3 or TRBV12-4, the J gene TRBJ1-2; no firm D call. The ends were cut back, 5 bases at V and 4 bases at J, with 11 bases in the middle. The CDR3 runs 13 residues.

This clonotype has a count of ten or more. This chain uses TRBV20-1 with TRBJ1-1; a weak D match, TRBD1 (5 bases). This CDR3 contains 14 residues. From germline, CDR1 is DFQATT and CDR2 SNEGSKA (reference sequence). Trimming removed 5 bases from V and 1 base from J, with 14 bases in between. The CDR3 region is CSAPGLGANTEAFF. The CDR3 DNA reads as TGCAGTGCTCCCGGACTAGGGGCGAACACTGAAGCTTTCTTT.

This clonotype was recorded a few times. This rearrangement joins TRBV20-1 to TRBJ2-7; possibly TRBD2 for D (5 bases). The ends were cut back, 8 bases at V and 0 bases at J, with 14 bases in the middle. CDR3 length equals 13 residues. Germline CDR1 DFQATT, CDR2 SNEGSKA (reference sequence). CDR3 in amino acids: CSTVRTDSYEQYF. The CDR3 DNA reads TGCAGTACCGTTCGGACTGACTCCTACGAGCAGTACTTC.

The CDR3, as DNA: TGTGCCAGCTCACCCGGGGTTGAGGTCAACAATGAGCAGTACTTC. Translation: CASSPGVEVNNEQYF. The chain joins TRBV18 to TRBJ2-7; a weak D match, TRBD2 (5 bases). Germline V gene lookup returns CDR1 KGHSH and CDR2 LQKENI. The CDR3 has 15 residues. The germline V and J ends were trimmed by 3 bases and 7 bases, with 19 bases remaining between them.

With regard to this clonotype: A much larger clone is a single base away; this may be a read error. The chain carries TRBV3-1 and TRBJ2-1, with 11 bases that match TRBD2. Per germline, CDR1 LGHDT and CDR2 YNNKEL (reference sequence). The V and J ends lost 6 bases and 3 bases, in that order; junction bases with no gene match: 4. This CDR3 is 15 amino acids long. CDR3 in amino acids: CASSETSGIYNEQFF. CDR3 sequence (DNA): TGTGCCAGCAGTGAGACTAGCGGGATCTACAATGAGCAGTTCTTC.

This clonotype has only a few counts. This sequence joins TRBV6-5 and TRBJ1-2; D possibly corresponds to TRBD1 (5 bases). The V end lost 0 bases, the J end lost 3 bases, and 8 bases lay between the germline ends. Germline CDR1 and CDR2: MNHEY and SVGAGI. This CDR3 spans 14 amino acids. CDR3 DNA: TGTGCCAGCAGTTACTCCGGGGCCTACTATGGCTACACCTTC. Translation: CASSYSGAYYGYTF.

This clonotype showed up just a few times. This sequence joins TRBV29-1 and TRBJ1-4; the match to TRBD1 covers 9 bases. CDR1 SQVTM and CDR2 ANQGSEA come from the germline V gene. The CDR3 contains 13 residues. Unmatched junction bases numbered 5, after V lost 4 bases and J lost 8 bases. The CDR3 nucleotides are TGCAGCGTTGTAGTGACAGGGGGAGAAAAACTGTTTTTT. Protein sequence: CSVVVTGGEKLFF.

The V gene is TRBV4-1, the J gene TRBJ1-4; 8 bases map to TRBD1. V shed 5 bases, J shed 7 bases, and the junction held 6 bases outside the gene matches. From germline, CDR1 is MGHRA and CDR2 YSYEKL. The CDR3 totals 14 residues. CDR3 residues: CASSLQGGFEKLFF. CDR3 nucleotides: TGCGCCAGCAGCTTACAGGGGGGCTTTGAAAAACTGTTTTTT.

This clonotype was observed at least ten times. The V call is TRBV5-6, the J call TRBJ1-2; tentative D call: TRBD1 (5 bases). The CDR3 contains 11 residues. The germline CDR1 and CDR2 sequences are SGHDT and YYEEEE. V was shortened by 3 bases and J by 11 bases, with 11 bases between the two germline ends. Here the CDR3 DNA reads TGTGCCAGCAGCTCGACGGGGGTATACACCTTC. It translates to CASSSTGVYTF.

The J gene is TRBJ2-1, the V gene TRBV4-3; possibly TRBD1 for D (7 bases). CDR3 size: 17 residues. The germline gives CDR1 LGHNA, CDR2 YSLEER. The V and J ends lost 6 bases and 5 bases respectively, with 23 bases between them. As DNA, the CDR3 is TGCGCCAGCAGACTCAGGGGGACTGGCTTTGGAGACAATGAGCAGTTCTTC. This gives the protein CASRLRGTGFGDNEQFF.

This clonotype occurred many times. The chain combines TRBV11-2 with TRBJ2-3; D is unclear. V lost 5 bases and J lost 0, with 3 bases in between. Per germline, CDR1 SGHAT and CDR2 FQNNGV. The length of the CDR3 is 12 residues. CDR3 protein: CASSISTDTQYF. The CDR3 region has the DNA TGTGCCAGCAGCATTAGCACAGATACGCAGTATTTT.

The chain carries TRBV15 and TRBJ2-5, with TRBD2 identical over 7 bases. Trimming took 3 bases from V and 1 from J; bases not matched to a gene: 5. CDR1 is LNHNV and CDR2 is YYDKDF in the germline V gene (reference sequence). This CDR3 spans 15 amino acids. In nucleotides, the CDR3 is TGTGCCACCAGCAGGTCTAGCGGACCCCAAGAGACCCAGTACTTC. Translated, it gives CATSRSSGPQETQYF.

A remark on this clonotype: Compared with germline, one end of the junction differs, possibly owing to a read error. The chain joins TRBV7-8 to TRBJ2-1; 12 nucleotides align to TRBD2. The CDR3 loop spans 17 amino acids. CDR1 and CDR2 from the germline V gene are SGHVS and FQNEAQ. CDR3 coding DNA: TGTGCCAGCAGCTTAGACGGGACTAGCGGGCCCTACAACGAGCAGTTCTTC. As protein: CASSLDGTSGPYNEQFF.

Details on this clonotype: Being one base from a much bigger clone, this may be a read error. V is TRBV10-3 and J is TRBJ1-6, with TRBD1 as a possible D gene (6 bases). V was clipped by 10 bases and J by 9 bases, with 16 bases between them. This CDR3 region has 13 residues. The germline gives CDR1 ENHRY, CDR2 SYGVKD. CDR3 in amino acids: CASRRDTPSPLHF. CDR3 sequence (DNA): TGTGCCAGCAGGAGGGACACCCCTTCACCCCTCCACTTT.

This sequence joins TRBV7-2 and TRBJ1-3, with D unclear. The CDR3 extends over 13 amino acids. V was clipped by 5 bases and J by 1 base, with 6 bases between them. CDR1 and CDR2 (germline): SGHTA, FQGNSA. CDR3 protein: CASSLRSGNTIYF. CDR3 nucleotide sequence: TGTGCCAGCAGCCTCCGGTCTGGAAACACCATATATTTT.